What follows are 4 T cell receptor beta chains derived from one specimen sequenced in a study of cytomegalovirus exposure and HLA in healthy donors. The PCR ran on 60 Vbeta and 13 Jbeta primers. TCRdb's copy holds only in-frame clones and misses some; the assay was immunoSEQ multiplex PCR. The sample holds about 110,000 clones, over 60% seen once. The specimen sequenced was PBMCs. The origin of the receptors is a man in his forties or fifties in good health and CMV-seropositive.

The chain combines TRBV11-3 with TRBJ2-5; tentatively, D is TRBD1 (5 bases). The CDR3 runs 19 residues. The germline CDR1 and CDR2 sequences are SGHNT and YENEEA. Trimming cost V 2 bases and J 1 base, with 23 bases left between them. As DNA, the CDR3 is TGTGCCAGCAGCTTATATGCCGCGGTTAGGGGTTCCCCCCAAGAGACCCAGTACTTC. Its translation is CASSLYAAVRGSPQETQYF.

J is TRBJ1-1 and V is TRBV27, with 8 bases identical to TRBD1. CDR3 length: 15 residues. The germline V gene encodes CDR1 MNHEY and CDR2 SMNVEV (reference sequence). Trimming at V came to 8 bases and at J to 1 base, leaving 9 bases not matched to a gene. DNA of the CDR3: TGTGCCAGCTCCAGGGGGCTGAGAACGAACACTGAAGCTTTCTTT. It translates to CASSRGLRTNTEAFF.

This chain links TRBV6-5 with TRBJ1-6; 7 bases map to TRBD1. The V gene end was trimmed by 6 bases and the J gene end by 5 bases; junction bases not matched to a gene: 4. Germline values: CDR1 MNHEY, CDR2 SVGAGI. The CDR3 extends over 14 amino acids. CDR3 loop: CASRAGGNNSPLHF. CDR3 in DNA: TGTGCCAGCAGGGCAGGGGGTAATAATTCACCCCTCCACTTT.

This clone was recorded once. The CDR3: CASSRGLAGGRTDTQYF. CDR3 nucleotide sequence: TGCGCCAGCAGCCGGGGACTAGCGGGAGGCCGCACAGATACGCAGTATTTT. The chain carries TRBV5-1 and TRBJ2-3, with 15 bases aligning to TRBD2. The CDR3 totals 17 residues. V dropped 4 bases and J dropped 1; count of bases not matched to a gene: 4. CDR1 is SGHRS, CDR2 YFSETQ, per germline.